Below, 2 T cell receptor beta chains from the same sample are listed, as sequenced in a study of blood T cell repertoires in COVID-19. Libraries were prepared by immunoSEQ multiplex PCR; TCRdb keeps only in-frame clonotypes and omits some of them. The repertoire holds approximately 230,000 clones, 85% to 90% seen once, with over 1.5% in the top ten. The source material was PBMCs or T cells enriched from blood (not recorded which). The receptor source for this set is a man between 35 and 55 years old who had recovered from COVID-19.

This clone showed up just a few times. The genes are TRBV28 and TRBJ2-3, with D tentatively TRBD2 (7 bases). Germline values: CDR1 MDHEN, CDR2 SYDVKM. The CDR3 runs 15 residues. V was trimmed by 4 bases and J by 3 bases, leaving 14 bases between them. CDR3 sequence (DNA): TGTGCCAGCAGTTATGCGGGGGCCGGAACAGATACGCAGTATTTT. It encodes CASSYAGAGTDTQYF.

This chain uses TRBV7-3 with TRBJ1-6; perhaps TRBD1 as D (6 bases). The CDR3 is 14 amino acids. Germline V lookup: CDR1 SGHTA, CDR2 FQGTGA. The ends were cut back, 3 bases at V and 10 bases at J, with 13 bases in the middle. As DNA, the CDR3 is TGTGCCAGCAGCTTTACCCCAGGGGACTCACCCCTCCACTTT. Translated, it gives CASSFTPGDSPLHF.